The 27 T cell receptor beta chains listed next were all sequenced from one sample in a study of human T cells and chemical hapten exposure. The starting material, unfractionated whole blood, was used for total RNA extraction. Individual cDNA molecules had unique molecular identifiers attached to them by the library. In TCRdb, the reads were re-called with MiXCR into one record per CDR3 protein. The data hold more than 100,000 distinct CDR3 sequences, with approximately 9.3% observed a single time. Sequencing was performed on whole blood. Receptor source: a human donor in good health. Some clones in this sample may be carry-over from other donors' samples.

This sequence joins TRBV12-3 or TRBV12-4 and TRBJ1-5, with a weak D call TRBD1 (5 bases). The CDR3 has 15 amino acids. The V end lost 5 bases, the J end lost 5 bases, and 16 bases lay between the germline ends. Here the CDR3 reads CASSPIQGTHQPQHF. The CDR3 nucleotides read TGTGCCAGCAGTCCTATTCAGGGAACCCATCAGCCCCAGCATTTT.

CDR3 in DNA: TGTGCCAGCAGTTTGCTCGGGAGTAATATCGGGGAGCTGTTTTTT. As protein: CASSLLGSNIGELFF. V gene TRBV28 combines with J gene TRBJ2-2, with D maybe TRBD2 (6 bases). The germline V and J ends were trimmed by 3 bases and 7 bases, with 15 bases remaining between them. The CDR3 covers 15 residues. Germline assignment: CDR1 MDHEN and CDR2 SYDVKM. Supplemented by reference TRBV28 and TRBJ2-2, the full variable domain reads DVKVTQSSRYLVKRTGEKVFLECVQDMDHENMFWYRQDPGLGLRLIYFSYDVKMKEKGDIPEGYSVSREKKERFSLILESASTNQTSMYLCASSLLGSNIGELFFGEGSRLTVL.

J is TRBJ1-5 and V is TRBV20-1; maybe TRBD1 (5 bases). Trimming removed 6 bases from V and 3 bases from J, with 18 bases in between. The germline CDR1 and CDR2 sequences are DFQATT and SNEGSKA (reference sequence). CDR3 size: 15 residues. The CDR3 nucleotides are TGCAGTGCCCCGTCGGGGGGAGGGGACAATCAGCCCCAGCATTTT. This translates into CSAPSGGGDNQPQHF.

The V gene is TRBV20-1, the J gene TRBJ2-7; TRBD1 agrees at 10 bases. CDR1 and CDR2 (germline): DFQATT, SNEGSKA (reference sequence). This CDR3 spans 12 amino acids. DNA for the CDR3: TGCAGGCAGGACAGGGGGGTAAACGAGCAGTACTTC. Residues: CRQDRGVNEQYF.

This chain uses TRBV27 with TRBJ1-4; D perhaps matches TRBD1 (6 bases). Germline assignment: CDR1 MNHEY and CDR2 SMNVEV (reference sequence). This CDR3 contains 14 residues. Trimming took 4 bases from V and 4 from J, leaving 10 bases between them. The CDR3 nucleotides read TGTGCCAGCAGTTCTAGACAGGTTAATGAAAAACTGTTTTTT. Its translation is CASSSRQVNEKLFF.

In this sample, this clonotype turned up a few times. This rearrangement joins TRBV11-2 to TRBJ2-7, with 16 bases identical to TRBD2. The V gene's germline CDR1 is SGHAT and CDR2 FQNNGV. The CDR3 is 20 residues long. The V segment lost 0 bases and the J segment 3 bases; nucleotides outside the gene matches: 11. CDR3: CASSLEDLKGTSGRGYEQYF. In DNA form, the CDR3 reads TGTGCCAGCAGCTTAGAAGACCTAAAGGGGACTAGCGGGAGGGGCTACGAGCAGTACTTC.

This clonotype was seen ten or more times. The chain carries TRBV10-3 and TRBJ2-7; no firm D call. The germline V and J ends were trimmed by 6 bases and 3 bases, with 12 bases remaining between them. Germline CDR1 is ENHRY and CDR2 is SYGVKD. This CDR3 contains 13 residues. CDR3 DNA sequence: TGTGCCATCAGGGCCCTGTCCAACTACGAGCAGTACTTC. Protein: CAIRALSNYEQYF.

The table lists this clonotype with a few counts. This chain joins TRBV29-1 and TRBJ2-3; D is unclear. V shed 6 bases and J shed 4 bases, with 20 bases lying between them. The CDR3 runs to 15 residues. Per germline, CDR1 SQVTM and CDR2 ANQGSEA. The CDR3 coding sequence is TGCAGCGTCGACCTACAATTAGCACGCGCAGATACGCAGTATTTT. Translation gives CSVDLQLARADTQYF.

This clonotype appeared many times. V and J are TRBV6-1 and TRBJ2-5; D unclear. Germline V gene sequence: CDR1 MNHNS, CDR2 SASEGT. V was trimmed by 2 bases and J by 1 base, leaving 26 bases between them. The CDR3 is 20 residues long. The CDR3 region has the DNA TGTGCCAGCAGTGAAATTCCGCACGTTACCCCTGGCGTCCCCCAAGAGACCCAGTACTTC. Its protein is CASSEIPHVTPGVPQETQYF.

This clonotype was detected ten times or more. The chain recombines TRBV7-9 with TRBJ2-2, with D tentatively TRBD2 (6 bases). The CDR3 has 15 amino acids. Trimming took off 5 bases at V and 2 bases at J, with 12 bases between the two ends. The V gene's germline CDR1 is SEHNR and CDR2 FQNEAQ (reference sequence). This chain's CDR3 is CASSRGGANTGELFF. The CDR3 DNA sequence: TGTGCCAGCAGCCGTGGAGGGGCAAACACCGGGGAGCTGTTTTTT.

This clonotype was counted only a few times. V and J are TRBV19 and TRBJ1-2; possible D gene TRBD1, 6 bases. V lost 4 bases to trimming and J lost 6 bases, with 15 bases between them. This CDR3 has 14 residues. Germline V lookup: CDR1 LNHDA, CDR2 SQIVND (reference sequence). The CDR3 nucleotides are TGTGCCAGTAGTAAGGACAGCCCGCCTCATGGCTACACCTTC. This encodes CASSKDSPPHGYTF.

This clonotype was seen many times. V and J are TRBV19 and TRBJ1-2, with unresolved D. Trimming removed 3 bases from V and 4 bases from J, with 15 bases in between. The germline gives CDR1 LNHDA, CDR2 SQIVND (reference sequence). The CDR3 has 15 residues. CDR3 in DNA: TGTGCCAGTAGTATTTCTCGAGAAGGAGGCTATGGCTACACCTTC. It is translated as CASSISREGGYGYTF. Full variable domain (outside the CDR3, taken from reference TRBV19 and TRBJ1-2): DGGITQSPKYLFRKEGQNVTLSCEQNLNHDAMYWYRQDPGQGLRLIYYSQIVNDFQKGDIAEGYSVSREKKESFPLTVTSAQKNPTAFYLCASSISREGGYGYTFGSGTRLTVV.

This clonotype was observed many times. The V call is TRBV29-1, the J call TRBJ2-3; 9 bases match TRBD2. Per germline, CDR1 SQVTM and CDR2 ANQGSEA. The V segment lost 7 bases and the J segment 2 bases; nucleotides outside the gene matches: 10. This CDR3 contains 15 residues. The CDR3 nucleotides are TGCAGCGCCAAGGAGCTAGCGGGGATCACAGATACGCAGTATTTT. It translates to CSAKELAGITDTQYF.

This clonotype was seen a handful of times. The chain is built from TRBV20-1 and TRBJ2-6; D not resolved. This CDR3 is 17 amino acids long. CDR1 and CDR2 (germline): DFQATT, SNEGSKA (reference sequence). Between the trimmed V and J ends, which lost 0 bases and 0 bases, there was a span of 12 bases. CDR3 loop: CSARDLTVSSGANVLTF. The CDR3 region has the DNA TGCAGTGCTAGAGATCTGACGGTGAGCTCTGGGGCCAACGTCCTGACTTTC.

The V call is TRBV5-1, the J call TRBJ2-2; 16 positions match TRBD2. The germline V gene encodes CDR1 SGHRS and CDR2 YFSETQ. With 4 bases clipped from V and 5 bases from J, the junction kept 8 bases outside the gene matches. The CDR3 totals 18 residues. CDR3 protein: CASSNPGLAGGRTGELFF. For the CDR3, the DNA is TGCGCCAGCAGCAATCCGGGACTAGCGGGAGGGAGGACCGGGGAGCTGTTTTTT.

This chain connects TRBV29-1 to TRBJ2-2; 9 bases are a match to TRBD2. The V gene's germline CDR1 is SQVTM and CDR2 ANQGSEA. This CDR3 spans 20 amino acids. V was clipped by 4 bases and J by 3 bases; unmatched bases: 21. In DNA, the CDR3 is TGCAGCGTTGTCACTCCCGAGGGGGCGGGAGGGCCTAGAGACACCGGGGAGCTGTTTTTT. This translates into CSVVTPEGAGGPRDTGELFF.

This chain joins TRBV29-1 and TRBJ2-4, with 9 bases matching TRBD1. The CDR3 is 15 amino acids. CDR1 and CDR2 from the germline V gene are SQVTM and ANQGSEA. V gave up 6 bases and J gave up 7 bases; unmatched junction bases: 13. CDR3 DNA sequence: TGCAGCGTGAAGGACAGGGGAGTTTCGGTGAACATTCAGTACTTC. It specifies CSVKDRGVSVNIQYF.

This clonotype was seen repeatedly, ten times or more. Here the CDR3 reads CASISGQGAYEQYF. CDR3 DNA sequence: TGTGCCAGCATTTCCGGACAGGGGGCGTACGAGCAGTACTTC. This chain joins TRBV28 and TRBJ2-7, with TRBD1 identical over 11 bases. Germline V gene lookup returns CDR1 MDHEN and CDR2 SYDVKM. The CDR3 length is 14 residues. Trimming at V came to 7 bases and at J to 4 bases, leaving 6 bases not matched to a gene.

This chain connects TRBV7-9 to TRBJ2-1, with D possibly matching TRBD2 (5 bases). This CDR3 spans 15 amino acids. V was shortened by 1 base and J by 8 bases, with 15 bases between the two germline ends. Germline V CDR1 and CDR2: SEHNR, FQNEAQ (reference sequence). CDR3 sequence: CASSLGKRTTDEQFF. The DNA of the CDR3 is TGTGCCAGCAGCTTAGGAAAGCGGACGACGGATGAGCAGTTCTTC.

The V call is TRBV5-6, the J call TRBJ2-7, with TRBD2 matching over 9 bases. The length of the CDR3 is 14 residues. The junction had 0 bases not matched to a gene; V was cut back by 0 bases and J by 2 bases. CDR1 is SGHDT and CDR2 is YYEEEE in the germline V gene. The CDR3, as DNA: TGTGCCAGCAGCTTGGCTAGCGGGACCTACGAGCAGTACTTC. The encoded protein is CASSLASGTYEQYF.

The chain has TRBV20-1 and TRBJ2-1, with unresolved D. This CDR3 comprises 15 residues. Trimming removed 0 bases from V and 4 bases from J, with 13 bases in between. Germline values: CDR1 DFQATT, CDR2 SNEGSKA (reference sequence). The CDR3 loop is CSARDVWGFYNEQFF. The DNA for the CDR3 is TGCAGTGCTAGAGATGTGTGGGGATTTTACAATGAGCAGTTCTTC.

This chain uses TRBV27 with TRBJ1-6; D not certain. This CDR3 comprises 15 residues. Germline V gene data show CDR1 as MNHEY and CDR2 as SMNVEV (reference sequence). V was trimmed by 2 bases and J by 8 bases, leaving 13 bases between them. This CDR3 is CASSLEGLSDSPLHF. The CDR3 DNA is TGTGCCAGCAGTTTAGAGGGATTGTCGGATTCACCCCTCCACTTT.

The chain has TRBV29-1 and TRBJ1-1; no definite D call. The CDR3 has 13 amino acids. Germline lookup yields CDR1 SQVTM and CDR2 ANQGSEA. The ends were cut back, 3 bases at V and 1 base at J, with 9 bases in the middle. CDR3: CSVDKGRNTEAFF. For the CDR3, the DNA is TGCAGCGTTGATAAGGGAAGGAACACTGAAGCTTTCTTT.

The chain joins TRBV5-1 to TRBJ1-5, with no clear D. The V gene lost 3 bases and the J gene lost 7 bases, with 14 bases spanning the gap. The CDR3 spans 14 residues. CDR1 SGHRS and CDR2 YFSETQ come from the germline V gene. CDR3 nucleotide sequence: TGCGCCAGCAGCTGGGGTTCCGGAGGACAGCCCCAGCATTTT. Translated, it gives CASSWGSGGQPQHF.

This clonotype was observed a handful of times. V is TRBV20-1 and J is TRBJ2-1, with 11 bases identical to TRBD2. Germline lookup yields CDR1 DFQATT and CDR2 SNEGSKA (reference sequence). The CDR3 is 17 amino acids. V was pared by 3 bases and J by 5 bases, with 12 bases of the junction left unmatched. The CDR3 DNA follows: TGCAGTGCTAGCCTTCTCAACTTGACTAGCGGGAACAATGAGCAGTTCTTC. This encodes CSASLLNLTSGNNEQFF.

This clonotype was observed many times. The rearrangement joins TRBV19 to TRBJ2-2; 7 bases agree with TRBD2. CDR3 size: 15 residues. Germline-derived CDR1 and CDR2 are LNHDA and SQIVND (reference sequence). Trimming took 4 bases from V and 0 from J; bases not matched to a gene: 2. Here the CDR3 DNA reads TGTGCCAGTAGTACTAGCGGATCGAACACCGGGGAGCTGTTTTTT. This gives the protein CASSTSGSNTGELFF.

This clonotype was counted ten times or more. The V gene is TRBV13, the J gene TRBJ1-2; 7 nucleotides line up with TRBD1. J lost 6 bases, V lost 5 bases, and 6 bases had no gene match. CDR1 and CDR2 from the germline V gene are PRHDT and FYEKMQ (reference sequence). The CDR3 consists of 13 residues. The CDR3 loop reads CASSLRDSDGYTF. CDR3 nucleotides: TGTGCCAGCAGCCTCAGGGACAGCGATGGCTACACCTTC. Looking up the rest from reference TRBV13 and TRBJ1-2 gives the full variable domain: AAGVIQSPRHLIKEKRETATLKCYPIPRHDTVYWYQQGPGQDPQFLISFYEKMQSDKGSIPDRFSAQQFSDYHSELNMSSLELGDSALYFCASSLRDSDGYTFGSGTRLTVV.